This is a list of T cell receptor beta chains from one sample in a study of shared clonotypes between healthy human individuals. Assay used: immunoSEQ multiplex PCR; TCRdb lists only in-frame clones, some missing. The top ten clones hold roughly 0.36% of a sample with about 2.4 million clones, more than 85% of them seen once. Sequencing was carried out using naive CD4+ T cells from PBMCs. These receptors were obtained from a man aged 18-30 years in good health. Some clones in this sample may be carry-over from other donors' samples. Each CDR3 is given without its conserved first and last residue.

v_call	j_call	cdr3_aa
TRBV5-1	TRBJ2-7	ASRPRTSGGDEQY
TRBV9	TRBJ2-3	ASSVTGADTQY
TRBV5-1	TRBJ2-5	ASSFGLAGEAQY
TRBV5-1	TRBJ1-2	ASSLAGVDGYT
TRBV5-1	TRBJ1-2	ASSLELRGTGGYT
TRBV12-5	TRBJ2-7	ASGLRQREGLVEQY
TRBV7-2	TRBJ2-7	ASSTGLAGYEQY
TRBV19	TRBJ1-1	ASSIGGLWAAEAF
TRBV6-1	TRBJ2-6	ASSARGPGANVLT
TRBV7-3	TRBJ2-2	ASSRDRGNTGELF
TRBV20-1	TRBJ2-5	SARDSETQY
TRBV28	TRBJ1-1	ASRPTPGGTEAF
TRBV5-1	TRBJ1-3	ASSRGDARSGNTIY
TRBV9	TRBJ2-1	ASSEYGRGSRSNEQF
TRBV28	TRBJ1-2	ASSSSGRGYGYT
TRBV7-2	TRBJ2-5	ASSNTGTAETQY
TRBV5-1	TRBJ2-7	ASSLVDSRSYEQY